This T cell receptor beta chain was retrieved from a study of T cell responses to AZD1222 COVID-19 vaccine. The table came from immunoSEQ multiplex PCR; TCRdb's copy has only in-frame clones and leaves some out. The data contain around 160,000 clones, roughly 90% of them singletons. With 4 bases removed from V and 4 bases from J, the gap between germline ends came to 17 bases. The germline V gene has CDR1 LGHDT and CDR2 YNNKEL (reference sequence). This CDR3 is built from 16 residues. Here the sequenced sample was peripheral blood, taken on day 0 of AZD1222 vaccination. This rearrangement joins TRBV3-1 (or the pseudogene TRBV3-2) to TRBJ1-5, with a weak D call TRBD1 (5 bases). This sequence was found in an adult in good health. The CDR3 is CASSLRSGTGNQPQHF. CDR3 sequence (DNA): TGTGCCAGCAGCCTCCGATCCGGGACGGGGAATCAGCCCCAGCATTTT.